This is a list of T cell receptor beta chains from one sample in a study of T cells after yellow fever vaccination. In TCRdb, the 5' RACE reads were re-called with MiXCR into one record per CDR3 protein. The sample records some 9,600 distinct CDR3 sequences, 4% to 5.5% being singletons. The sample in question was PBMCs, either bulk or a sorted T-cell subset (CD4+, CD8+, memory, or dextramer-sorted; not recorded which), obtained roughly 15 days after the first yellow fever vaccination. These receptors originate from a young man who received the YFV17D yellow fever vaccine. CDR3s include the opening cysteine and the closing phenylalanine or tryptophan. The D gene is left open where the match is weak. Clone size appears in some rows only: once, few, many, or a class for an expanded clone.

d_call clone_size j_call v_call cdr3_aa cdr3_nt
- medium-sized TRBJ1-4 TRBV4-1 CASSLPYEKLFF TGCGCCAGCAGCCTTCCGTATGAAAAACTGTTTTTT
TRBD1 many TRBJ2-7 TRBV11-2 CASRDARTGNYEQYF TGTGCCAGCAGGGACGCGAGGACAGGGAATTACGAGCAGTACTTC
- medium-sized TRBJ2-2 TRBV7-9 CASSYRAANTGELFF TGTGCCAGCAGCTACAGGGCCGCGAACACCGGGGAGCTGTTTTTT
- - TRBJ2-4 TRBV2 CASSARSGHNIQYF TGTGCCAGCAGCGCCCGCAGTGGGCACAACATTCAGTACTTC
TRBD1 many TRBJ2-5 TRBV5-6 CASSTPGTGETQYF TGTGCCAGCAGCACACCCGGGACAGGCGAGACCCAGTACTTC
TRBD1 - TRBJ2-3 TRBV24-1 CATRGQGTDTQYF TGTGCCACCCGAGGACAGGGGACAGATACGCAGTATTTT
- - TRBJ2-2 TRBV3-1 CACSKLSGPANTGELFF TGTGCCTGCTCCAAATTATCTGGGCCGGCGAACACCGGGGAGCTGTTTTTT
- many TRBJ2-3 TRBV3-1 CASSQNTDTQYF TGTGCCAGCAGCCAGAATACAGATACGCAGTATTTT
- many TRBJ2-3 TRBV5-1 CASSLDRITDTQYF TGCGCCAGCAGCTTGGACAGGATAACAGATACGCAGTATTTT
- many TRBJ1-5 TRBV6-2/TRBV6-3 CASSKSYSNQPQHF TGTGCCAGCAGCAAGTCATATAGCAATCAGCCCCAGCATTTT
TRBD1 many TRBJ1-6 TRBV6-1 CASSAQGANPPLHF TGTGCCAGCAGTGCCCAGGGGGCAAATCCACCCCTCCACTTT
- medium-sized TRBJ2-7 TRBV20-1 CSANIPGFGEQYF TGCAGTGCAAATATTCCGGGGTTCGGCGAGCAGTACTTC
TRBD1 many TRBJ1-1 TRBV5-1 CASSRGQPNTEAFF TGCGCCAGCAGCCGGGGACAGCCGAACACTGAAGCTTTCTTT
- many TRBJ2-2 TRBV19 CASSIDPGHTATGELFF TGTGCCAGTAGTATAGACCCGGGACATACCGCCACCGGGGAGCTGTTTTTT
- many TRBJ2-3 TRBV12-3/TRBV12-4 CASSLLLAGDTQYF TGTGCCAGCAGTTTATTACTAGCTGGAGATACGCAGTATTTT
- many TRBJ1-2 TRBV7-9 CASSRDLKGYTF TGTGCCAGCAGCAGGGATTTGAAAGGCTACACCTTC
- many TRBJ2-2 TRBV7-3 CASSLTDGGELFF TGTGCCAGCAGCTTGACTGATGGCGGGGAGCTGTTTTTT
- - TRBJ1-1 TRBV20-1 CCARVGGPNTEAFF TGCTGCGCTAGAGTGGGGGGACCGAACACTGAAGCTTTCTTT
- many TRBJ1-2 TRBV20-1 CSARVEGGGYTF TGCAGTGCTAGAGTGGAGGGTGGTGGCTACACCTTC
- many TRBJ2-5 TRBV5-1 CASSPWGEETQYF TGCGCCAGCAGCCCGTGGGGGGAAGAGACCCAGTACTTC
- many TRBJ1-2 TRBV4-2 CASSQDGRVQTF TGTGCCAGCAGCCAGGATGGACGGGTCCAAACCTTC
- many TRBJ1-6 TRBV12-3/TRBV12-4 CASSSSSYNSPLHF TGTGCCAGCAGTTCAAGCTCCTATAATTCACCCCTCCACTTT
- medium-sized TRBJ1-1 TRBV6-5 CASSLLGTPFNTEAFF TGTGCCAGCAGCCTCCTTGGGACACCGTTTAACACTGAAGCTTTCTTT
TRBD1 - TRBJ2-2 TRBV3-1 CATSKDLAGGETGELFF TGTGCCACCTCCAAGGATCTTGCAGGGGGAGAGACCGGGGAGCTGTTTTTT
- few TRBJ1-5 TRBV5-6 CAIGGCNQPQHF TGTGCCATTGGCGGGTGTAATCAGCCCCAGCATTTT
- medium-sized TRBJ1-1 TRBV3-1 CASSPLAGRNTEAFF TGTGCCAGCAGCCCCCTCGCGGGGAGGAACACTGAAGCTTTCTTT
TRBD1 many TRBJ1-1 TRBV29-1 CSVRDSSFTEAFF TGCAGCGTCCGGGACAGCAGTTTCACTGAAGCTTTCTTT
TRBD1 medium-sized TRBJ1-3 TRBV12-3/TRBV12-4 CASSSPLDRGNTIYF TGTGCCAGCAGTTCTCCTTTGGACAGGGGAAACACCATATATTTT
TRBD2 medium-sized TRBJ2-1 TRBV7-6 CASSARTSGRTFF TGTGCCAGCAGCGCAAGAACTAGCGGGAGGACGTTCTTC
TRBD2 medium-sized TRBJ2-5 TRBV27 CASSGLAGGQETQYF TGTGCCAGCAGCGGACTAGCGGGGGGGCAGGAGACCCAGTACTTC
- - TRBJ1-5 TRBV5-6 CAISPGRGGLGNQPQHF TGTGCCATCAGCCCCGGGCGGGGAGGCCTGGGCAATCAGCCCCAGCATTTT
TRBD1 medium-sized TRBJ2-4 TRBV14 CASSQLTGGSDIQYF TGTGCCAGCAGCCAACTTACAGGGGGGTCGGACATTCAGTACTTC
- many TRBJ1-1 TRBV12-3/TRBV12-4 CASSLTATEAFF TGTGCCAGCAGTTTGACAGCCACTGAAGCTTTCTTT